This TCR beta chain was captured in a study of shared clonotypes between healthy human individuals. About the study: Three plates each covered CD4 naive and memory; CD8 naive two, CD8 memory one.

Data came from immunoSEQ multiplex PCR; TCRdb stores just in-frame clones and leaves some out. The table includes 700,000 or so clones, about two thirds detected once. Only Caucasian adults living in Nashville, Tennessee made up the donor group. The CDR3 is 12 residues long. Germline CDR1 KGHSH, CDR2 LQKENI. V was trimmed by 3 bases and J by 8 bases, leaving 8 bases between them. Study-wide results and limits: Only a few donors were included, so the genetic and exposure-history diversity represented was limited. Naive subsets tended to show greater estimated richness than memory subsets.

Regarding this clone: The antigen remains undetermined.

What was sequenced was memory CD4+ T cells sorted from blood. Stated subset: CD45RA-negative fraction. The source is a woman aged 25 to 39 in good health. The chain employs TRBV18 and TRBJ2-1; no clear D. The CDR3 DNA reads TGTGCCAGCTCACCGGCTGCGGATGAGCAGTTCTTC. Amino acids: CASSPAADEQFF.